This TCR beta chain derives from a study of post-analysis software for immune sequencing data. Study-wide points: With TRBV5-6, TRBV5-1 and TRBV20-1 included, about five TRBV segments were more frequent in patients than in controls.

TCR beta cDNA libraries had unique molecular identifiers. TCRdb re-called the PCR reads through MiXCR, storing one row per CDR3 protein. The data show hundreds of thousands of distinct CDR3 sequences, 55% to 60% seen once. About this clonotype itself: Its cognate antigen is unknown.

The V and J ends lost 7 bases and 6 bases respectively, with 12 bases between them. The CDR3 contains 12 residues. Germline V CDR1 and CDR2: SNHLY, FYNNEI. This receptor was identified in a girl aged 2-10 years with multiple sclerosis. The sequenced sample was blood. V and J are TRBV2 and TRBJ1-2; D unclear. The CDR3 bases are TGTGCCAGCACTACGGGCCTAGATGGCTACACCTTC. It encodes CASTTGLDGYTF.